The source of this T cell receptor (beta chain) is a study of shared clonotypes between healthy human individuals. For the study at large: Donors had three CD4 naive, three CD4 memory, two CD8 naive and one CD8 memory plate apiece. Study observations and caveats: A few donors shared 5% to 5.5% of their naive CD4 clonotypes.

The CDR3 consists of 16 residues. The ends lost 3 bases at V and 2 bases at J; junction bases unmatched: 6. Germline V gives CDR1 SGDLS, CDR2 YYNGEE. Researchers partitioned CD4+ cells into CD45RA+ naive and CD45RA-negative memory subsets. Profiling relied on immunoSEQ multiplex PCR, and the TCRdb table lists in-frame clones only, not all of them. The sample contains about 2.3 million clones, just under 95% of which appear only once. Worth noting for this clone: Antigen specificity is unknown.

The sequenced material came from naive CD4+ T cells from PBMCs. The subset is: CD45RA+ positively selected. The clonotype comes from a man between 18 and 35 years old in good health. Some clones in this sample may be carry-over from other donors' samples. The chain combines TRBV9 with TRBJ2-7, with 12 nucleotides matching TRBD2. The CDR3, as DNA: TGTGCCAGCAGCGGCGGACTAGCGGGACCTACCTACGAGCAGTACTTC. Translated: CASSGGLAGPTYEQYF.